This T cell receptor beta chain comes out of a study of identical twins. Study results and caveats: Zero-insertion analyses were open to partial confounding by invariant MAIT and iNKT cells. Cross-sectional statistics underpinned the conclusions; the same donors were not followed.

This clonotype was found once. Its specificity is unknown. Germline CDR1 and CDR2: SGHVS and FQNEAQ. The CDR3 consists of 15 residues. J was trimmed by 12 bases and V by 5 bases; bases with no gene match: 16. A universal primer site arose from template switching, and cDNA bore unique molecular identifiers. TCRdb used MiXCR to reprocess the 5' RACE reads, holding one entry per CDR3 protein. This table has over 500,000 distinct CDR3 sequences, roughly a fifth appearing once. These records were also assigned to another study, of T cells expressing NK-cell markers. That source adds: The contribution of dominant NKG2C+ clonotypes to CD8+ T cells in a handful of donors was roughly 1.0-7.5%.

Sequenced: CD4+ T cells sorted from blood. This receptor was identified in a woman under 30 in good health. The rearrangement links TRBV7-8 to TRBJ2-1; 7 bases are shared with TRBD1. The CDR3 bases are TGTGCCAGCAGCCTAAAGGGTTCAACCCCAGGGGGGCAGTTCTTC. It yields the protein CASSLKGSTPGGQFF. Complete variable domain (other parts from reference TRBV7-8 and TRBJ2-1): GAGVSQSPRYKVAKRGQDVALRCDPISGHVSLFWYQQALGQGPEFLTYFQNEAQLDKSGLPSDRFFAERPEGSVSTLKIQRTQQEDSAVYLCASSLKGSTPGGQFFGPGTRLTVL.